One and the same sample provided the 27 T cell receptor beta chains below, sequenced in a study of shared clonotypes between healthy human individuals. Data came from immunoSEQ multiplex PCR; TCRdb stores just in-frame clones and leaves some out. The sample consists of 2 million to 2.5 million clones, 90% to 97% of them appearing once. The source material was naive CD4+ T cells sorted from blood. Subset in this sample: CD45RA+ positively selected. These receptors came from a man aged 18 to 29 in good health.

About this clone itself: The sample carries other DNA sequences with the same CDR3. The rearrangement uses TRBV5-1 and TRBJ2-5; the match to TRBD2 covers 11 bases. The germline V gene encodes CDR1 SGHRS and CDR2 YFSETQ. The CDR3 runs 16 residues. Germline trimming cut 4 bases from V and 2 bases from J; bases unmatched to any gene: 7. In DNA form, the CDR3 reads TGCGCCAGCAGCCCCACCGGGACTAGCGGACAAGAGACCCAGTACTTC. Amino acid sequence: CASSPTGTSGQETQYF.

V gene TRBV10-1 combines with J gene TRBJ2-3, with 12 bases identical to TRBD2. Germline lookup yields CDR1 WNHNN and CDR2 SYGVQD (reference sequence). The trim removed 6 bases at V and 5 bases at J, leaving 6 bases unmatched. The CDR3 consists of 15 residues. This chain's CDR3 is CASRAGTSGLDTQYF. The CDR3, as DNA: TGCGCCAGCAGGGCCGGGACTAGCGGGTTAGATACGCAGTATTTT.

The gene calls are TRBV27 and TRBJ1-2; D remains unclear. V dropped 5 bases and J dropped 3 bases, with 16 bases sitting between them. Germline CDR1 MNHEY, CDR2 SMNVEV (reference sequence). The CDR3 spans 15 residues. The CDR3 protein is CASSPTSFGDYGYTF. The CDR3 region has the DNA TGTGCCAGCAGTCCGACCTCGTTTGGGGACTATGGCTACACCTTC.

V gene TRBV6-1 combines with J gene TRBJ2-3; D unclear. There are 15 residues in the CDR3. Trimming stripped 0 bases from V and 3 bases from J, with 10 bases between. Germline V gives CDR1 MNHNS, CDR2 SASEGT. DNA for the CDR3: TGTGCCAGCAGTGAAGCCCCTGCGAGGACAGATACGCAGTATTTT. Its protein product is CASSEAPARTDTQYF.

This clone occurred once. DNA for the CDR3: TGTGCCAGCAGTCCGCGAGGTTTGGGCAATCAGCCCCAGCATTTT. Residues: CASSPRGLGNQPQHF. The chain carries TRBV28 and TRBJ1-5; D unclear. The length of the CDR3 is 15 residues. Germline assignment: CDR1 MDHEN and CDR2 SYDVKM. V lost 5 bases and J lost 2, with 13 bases in between.

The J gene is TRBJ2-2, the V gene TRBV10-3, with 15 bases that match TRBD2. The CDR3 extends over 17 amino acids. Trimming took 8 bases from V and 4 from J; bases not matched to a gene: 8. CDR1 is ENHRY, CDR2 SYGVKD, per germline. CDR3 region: CAIRGGTSGGITGELFF. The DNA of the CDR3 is TGTGCCATCCGAGGTGGGACTAGCGGGGGGATCACCGGGGAGCTGTTTTTT.

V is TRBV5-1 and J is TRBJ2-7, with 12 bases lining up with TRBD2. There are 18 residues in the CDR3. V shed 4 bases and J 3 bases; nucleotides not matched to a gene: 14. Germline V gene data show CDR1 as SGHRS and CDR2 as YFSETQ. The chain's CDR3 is CASSLLWSTSGSFYEQYF. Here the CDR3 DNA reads TGCGCCAGCAGCCTATTGTGGTCGACTAGCGGGAGTTTCTACGAGCAGTACTTC.

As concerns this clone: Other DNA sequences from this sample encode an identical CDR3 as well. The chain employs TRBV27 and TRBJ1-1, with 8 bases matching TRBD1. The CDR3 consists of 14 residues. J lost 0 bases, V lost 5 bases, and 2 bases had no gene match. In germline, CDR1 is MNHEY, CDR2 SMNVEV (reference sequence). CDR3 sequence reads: CASSRTGMNTEAFF. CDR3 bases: TGTGCCAGCAGTAGGACAGGGATGAACACTGAAGCTTTCTTT.

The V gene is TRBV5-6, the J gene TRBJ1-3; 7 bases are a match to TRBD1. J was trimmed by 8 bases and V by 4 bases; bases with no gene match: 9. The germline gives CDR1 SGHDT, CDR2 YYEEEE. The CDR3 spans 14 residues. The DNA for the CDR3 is TGTGCCAGCAGCACGGACAGGAGAGCGGACACCATATATTTT. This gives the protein CASSTDRRADTIYF.

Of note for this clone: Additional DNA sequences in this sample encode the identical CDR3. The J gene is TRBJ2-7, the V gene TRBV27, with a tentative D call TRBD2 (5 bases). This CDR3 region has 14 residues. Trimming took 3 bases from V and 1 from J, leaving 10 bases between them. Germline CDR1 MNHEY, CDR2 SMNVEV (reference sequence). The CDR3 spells CASSFRAVSYEQYF. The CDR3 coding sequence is TGTGCCAGCAGTTTTCGAGCGGTGTCCTACGAGCAGTACTTC.

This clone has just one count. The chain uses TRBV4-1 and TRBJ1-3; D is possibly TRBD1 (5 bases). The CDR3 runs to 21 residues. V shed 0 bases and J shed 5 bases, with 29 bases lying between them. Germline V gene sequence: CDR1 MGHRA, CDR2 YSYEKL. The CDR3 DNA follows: TGCGCCAGCAGCCAAGATCCGGGAGAGGTTGGTGGGGGTAAAAACAGAAACACCATATATTTT. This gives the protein CASSQDPGEVGGGKNRNTIYF.

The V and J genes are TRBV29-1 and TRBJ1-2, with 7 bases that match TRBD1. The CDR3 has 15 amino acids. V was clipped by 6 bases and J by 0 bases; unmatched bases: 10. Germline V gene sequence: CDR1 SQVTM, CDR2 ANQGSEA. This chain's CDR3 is CSVVGQDPSNYGYTF. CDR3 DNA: TGCAGCGTGGTAGGACAGGACCCCTCTAACTATGGCTACACCTTC.

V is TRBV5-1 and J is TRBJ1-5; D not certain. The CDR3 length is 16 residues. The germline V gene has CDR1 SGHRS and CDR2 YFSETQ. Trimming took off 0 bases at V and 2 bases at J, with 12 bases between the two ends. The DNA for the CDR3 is TGCGCCAGCAGCTTGGAAGGTCGGGAGGGCAATCAGCCCCAGCATTTT. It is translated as CASSLEGREGNQPQHF. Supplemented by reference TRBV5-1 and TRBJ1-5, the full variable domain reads KAGVTQTPRYLIKTRGQQVTLSCSPISGHRSVSWYQQTPGQGLQFLFEYFSETQRNKGNFPGRFSGRQFSNSRSEMNVSTLELGDSALYLCASSLEGREGNQPQHFGDGTRLSIL.

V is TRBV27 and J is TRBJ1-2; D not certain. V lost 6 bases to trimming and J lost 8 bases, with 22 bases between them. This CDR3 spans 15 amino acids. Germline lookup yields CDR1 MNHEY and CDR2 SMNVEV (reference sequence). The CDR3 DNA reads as TGTGCCAGCAGGATGACGGCCGGTCCTATTAGAGGCTACACCTTC. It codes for CASRMTAGPIRGYTF.

The CDR3 sequence is CASSQASPGVAGGYTF. The DNA for the CDR3 is TGTGCCAGCAGCCAAGCATCCCCAGGGGTGGCAGGTGGCTACACCTTC. J is TRBJ1-2 and V is TRBV14, with D possibly matching TRBD1 (6 bases). The germline V gene has CDR1 SGHDN and CDR2 FVKESK. V dropped 1 base and J dropped 7 bases, with 19 bases sitting between them. This CDR3 is 16 amino acids long. The whole variable domain, filled in from reference TRBV14 and TRBJ1-2, reads EAGVTQFPSHSVIEKGQTVTLRCDPISGHDNLYWYRRVMGKEIKFLLHFVKESKQDESGMPNNRFLAERTGGTYSTLKVQPAELEDSGVYFCASSQASPGVAGGYTFGSGTRLTVV.

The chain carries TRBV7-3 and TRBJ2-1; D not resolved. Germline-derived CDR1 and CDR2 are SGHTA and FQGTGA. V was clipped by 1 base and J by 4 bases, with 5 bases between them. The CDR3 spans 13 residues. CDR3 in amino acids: CASSLSSYNEQFF. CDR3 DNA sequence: TGTGCCAGCAGCTTAAGCAGTTACAATGAGCAGTTCTTC. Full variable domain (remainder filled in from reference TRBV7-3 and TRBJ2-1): GAGVSQTPSNKVTEKGKYVELRCDPISGHTALYWYRQSLGQGPEFLIYFQGTGAADDSGLPNDRFFAVRPEGSVSTLKIQRTERGDSAVYLCASSLSSYNEQFFGPGTRLTVL.

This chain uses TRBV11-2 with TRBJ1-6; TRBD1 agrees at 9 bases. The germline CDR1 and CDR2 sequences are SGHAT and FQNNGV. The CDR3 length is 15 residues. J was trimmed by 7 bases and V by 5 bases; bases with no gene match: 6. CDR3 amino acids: CASSPHRGLNSPLHF. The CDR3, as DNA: TGTGCCAGCAGCCCACACAGGGGGCTGAATTCACCCCTCCACTTT.

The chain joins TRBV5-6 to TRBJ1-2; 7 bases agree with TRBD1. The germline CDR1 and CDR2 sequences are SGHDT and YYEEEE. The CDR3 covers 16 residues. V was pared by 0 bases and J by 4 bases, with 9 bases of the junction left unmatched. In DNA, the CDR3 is TGTGCCAGCAGCTTGGGTAGGGGGCTGGGGTCCTATGGCTACACCTTC. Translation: CASSLGRGLGSYGYTF.

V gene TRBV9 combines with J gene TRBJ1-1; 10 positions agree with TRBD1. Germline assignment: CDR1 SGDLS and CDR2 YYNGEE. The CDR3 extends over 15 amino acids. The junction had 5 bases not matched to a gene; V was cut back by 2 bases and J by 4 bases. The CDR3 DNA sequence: TGTGCCAGCAGCGTTGACAGGGGGCAGTTCACTGAAGCTTTCTTT. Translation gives CASSVDRGQFTEAFF.

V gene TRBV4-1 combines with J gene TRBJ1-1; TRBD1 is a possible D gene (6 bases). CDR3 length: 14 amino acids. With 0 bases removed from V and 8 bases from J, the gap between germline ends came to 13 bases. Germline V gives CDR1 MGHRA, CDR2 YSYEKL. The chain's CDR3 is CASSQELTGLEAFF. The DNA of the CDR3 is TGCGCCAGCAGCCAAGAATTGACAGGCTTAGAAGCTTTCTTT.

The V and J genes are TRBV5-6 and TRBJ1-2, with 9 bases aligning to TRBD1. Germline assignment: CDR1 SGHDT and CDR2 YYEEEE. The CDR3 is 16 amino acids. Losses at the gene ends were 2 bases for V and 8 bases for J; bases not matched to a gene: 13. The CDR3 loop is CASSFQGQGFIGGYTF. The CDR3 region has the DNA TGTGCCAGCAGCTTTCAGGGACAGGGATTCATCGGCGGCTACACCTTC. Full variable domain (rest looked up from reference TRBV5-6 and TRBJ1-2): DAGVTQSPTHLIKTRGQQVTLRCSPKSGHDTVSWYQQALGQGPQFIFQYYEEEERQRGNFPDRFSGHQFPNYSSELNVNALLLGDSALYLCASSFQGQGFIGGYTFGSGTRLTVV.

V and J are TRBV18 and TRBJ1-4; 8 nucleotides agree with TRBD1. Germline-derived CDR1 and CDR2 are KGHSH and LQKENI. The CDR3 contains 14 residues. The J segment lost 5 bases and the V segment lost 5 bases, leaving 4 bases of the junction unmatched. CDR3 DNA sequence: TGTGCCAGCTCAGCAGACAGGGGCAATGAAAAACTGTTTTTT. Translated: CASSADRGNEKLFF.

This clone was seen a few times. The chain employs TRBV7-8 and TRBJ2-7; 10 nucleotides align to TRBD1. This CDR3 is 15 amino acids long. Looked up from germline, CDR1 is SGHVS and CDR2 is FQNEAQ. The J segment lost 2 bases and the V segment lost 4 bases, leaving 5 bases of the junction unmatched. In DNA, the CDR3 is TGTGCCAGCAGCTCCGGGACAGGGGTTGCCTACGAGCAGTACTTC. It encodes CASSSGTGVAYEQYF.

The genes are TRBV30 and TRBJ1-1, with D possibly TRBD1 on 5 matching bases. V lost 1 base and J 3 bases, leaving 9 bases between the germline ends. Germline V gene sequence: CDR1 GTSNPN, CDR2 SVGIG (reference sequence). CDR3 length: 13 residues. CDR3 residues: CAWSAGHYTEAFF. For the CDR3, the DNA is TGTGCCTGGAGTGCTGGACACTACACTGAAGCTTTCTTT. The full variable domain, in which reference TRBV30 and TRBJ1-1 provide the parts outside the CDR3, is SQTIHQWPATLVQPVGSPLSLECTVEGTSNPNLYWYRQAAGRGLQLLFYSVGIGQISSEVPQNLSASRPQDRQFILSSKKLLLSDSGFYLCAWSAGHYTEAFFGQGTRLTVV.

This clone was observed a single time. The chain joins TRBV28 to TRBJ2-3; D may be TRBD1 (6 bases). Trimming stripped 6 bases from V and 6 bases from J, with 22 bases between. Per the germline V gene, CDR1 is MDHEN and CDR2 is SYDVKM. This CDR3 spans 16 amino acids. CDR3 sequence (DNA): TGTGCCAGCAGCACCCAGGGCAGGGGTGTGGTGGATACGCAGTATTTT. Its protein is CASSTQGRGVVDTQYF.

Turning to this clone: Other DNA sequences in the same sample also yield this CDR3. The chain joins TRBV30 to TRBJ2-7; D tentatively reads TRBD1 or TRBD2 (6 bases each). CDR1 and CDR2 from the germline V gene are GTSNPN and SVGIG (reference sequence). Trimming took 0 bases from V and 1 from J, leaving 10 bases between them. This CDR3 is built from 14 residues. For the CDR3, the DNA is TGTGCCTGGAGTGTAGGAGGGGGATCCTACGAGCAGTACTTC. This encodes CAWSVGGGSYEQYF.

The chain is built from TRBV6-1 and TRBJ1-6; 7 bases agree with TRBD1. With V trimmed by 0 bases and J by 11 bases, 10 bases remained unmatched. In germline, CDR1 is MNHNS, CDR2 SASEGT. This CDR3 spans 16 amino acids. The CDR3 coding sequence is TGTGCCAGCAGTGAAGCTGAGGGGGCGAGTTTCGCACCCCTCCACTTT. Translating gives CASSEAEGASFAPLHF.